The present TCR beta chain was sequenced within a study of cytomegalovirus exposure and HLA in healthy donors. Overall study: Most genotyped donors, 65% to 85% of more than 300, had Caucasian-associated genetic ancestry.

Note on this clone: Its antigen remains unidentified.

Overall study results and limits: The study reported that TCR beta sequences accurately predicted HLA-A and HLA-B alleles in most subjects. High sensitivity and specificity were reportedly achieved when the classifier diagnosed cytomegalovirus status.

PCR primers comprised 60 Vbeta and 13 Jbeta primers. Clones were read by immunoSEQ multiplex PCR, and TCRdb kept only the in-frame ones, dropping some. The repertoire includes about 140,000 clones, almost 80% of them detected once, and more than 0.95% sits in the top ten. Source material: PBMCs. The sequence was collected from a man between 18 and 35 years old in good health and CMV-seronegative.

CDR3 amino acids: CASSFGTGSYEQYF. CDR3 in DNA: TGTGCCAGCAGCTTTGGGACAGGGAGCTACGAGCAGTACTTC. The rearrangement uses TRBV5-4 and TRBJ2-7; TRBD1 matches 9 bases. CDR3 length equals 14 residues. Losses at the gene ends were 2 bases for V and 3 bases for J; bases not matched to a gene: 3. Looked up from germline, CDR1 is SGHNT and CDR2 is YYREEE (reference sequence).